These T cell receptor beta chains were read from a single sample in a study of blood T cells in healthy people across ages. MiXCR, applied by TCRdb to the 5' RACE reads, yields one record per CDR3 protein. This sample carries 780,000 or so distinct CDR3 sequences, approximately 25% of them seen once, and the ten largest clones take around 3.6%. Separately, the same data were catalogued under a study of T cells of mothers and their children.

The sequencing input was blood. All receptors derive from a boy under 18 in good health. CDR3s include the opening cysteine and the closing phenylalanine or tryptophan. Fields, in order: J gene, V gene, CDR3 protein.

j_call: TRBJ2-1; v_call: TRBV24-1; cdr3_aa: CATELNEQFF
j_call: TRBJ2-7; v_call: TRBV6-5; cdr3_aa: CAIRTGRSEQYF
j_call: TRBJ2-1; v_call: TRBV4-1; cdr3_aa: CASSQCRYNEQFF
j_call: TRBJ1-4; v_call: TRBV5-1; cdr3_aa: CASSATVGNEKLFF
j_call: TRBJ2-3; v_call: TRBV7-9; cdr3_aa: CASSQMGVDTQYF
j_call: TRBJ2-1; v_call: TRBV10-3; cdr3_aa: CAISESGMSSYNEQFF
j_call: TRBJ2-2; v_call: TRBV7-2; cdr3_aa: CASSLRLASGELFF
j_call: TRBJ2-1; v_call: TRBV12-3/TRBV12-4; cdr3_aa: CASSLLREGNEQFF
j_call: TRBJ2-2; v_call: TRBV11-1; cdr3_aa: CASSPQGLAGELFF
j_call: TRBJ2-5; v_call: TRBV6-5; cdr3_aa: CASSYPGGQETQYF
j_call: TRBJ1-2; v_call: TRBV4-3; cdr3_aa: CASSQDREPGPIPNYGYTF
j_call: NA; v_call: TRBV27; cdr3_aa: CASSLSGLALALFYNEQFF
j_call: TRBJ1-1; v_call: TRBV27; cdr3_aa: CASSLSGTEAFF
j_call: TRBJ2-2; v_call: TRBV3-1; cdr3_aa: CASSQVDHPAGELFF
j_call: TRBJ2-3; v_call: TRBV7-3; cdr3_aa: CASSLIAGGPTDTQYF
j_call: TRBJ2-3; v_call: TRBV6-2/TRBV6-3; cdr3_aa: CATANLAGGTDTQYF
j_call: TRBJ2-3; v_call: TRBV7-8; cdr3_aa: CASSGGDNIPDTQYF
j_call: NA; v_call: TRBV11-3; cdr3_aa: CASSLRSPRNNEQFF